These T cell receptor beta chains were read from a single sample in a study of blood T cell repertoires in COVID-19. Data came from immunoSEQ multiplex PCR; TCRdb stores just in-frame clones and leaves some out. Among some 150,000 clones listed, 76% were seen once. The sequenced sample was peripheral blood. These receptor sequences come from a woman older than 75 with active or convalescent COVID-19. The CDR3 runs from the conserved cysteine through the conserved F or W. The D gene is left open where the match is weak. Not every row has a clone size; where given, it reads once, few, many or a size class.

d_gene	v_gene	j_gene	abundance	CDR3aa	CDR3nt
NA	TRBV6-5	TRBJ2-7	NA	CASTSQRAPTEQYF	TGTGCCAGCACTTCCCAGCGGGCGCCTACCGAGCAGTACTTC
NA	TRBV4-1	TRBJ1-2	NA	CASSQDMNKLDGYTF	TGCGCCAGCAGCCAAGATATGAACAAATTGGATGGCTACACCTTC
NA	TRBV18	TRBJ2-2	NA	CASSSMGHIDGELFF	TGTGCCAGCTCATCAATGGGACACATTGACGGGGAGCTGTTTTTT
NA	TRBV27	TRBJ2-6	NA	CASSPIGQIHRANVLTF	TGTGCCAGCAGCCCTATCGGACAGATTCATAGGGCCAACGTCCTGACTTTC
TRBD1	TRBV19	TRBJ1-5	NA	CASRGRGSGFQPQHF	TGTGCCAGTAGAGGCAGGGGGTCCGGATTTCAGCCCCAGCATTTT
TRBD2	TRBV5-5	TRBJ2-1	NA	CASSRLAGGDNEQFF	TGTGCCAGCAGCCGCCTAGCGGGGGGGGACAATGAGCAGTTCTTC
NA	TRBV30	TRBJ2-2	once	CAWSGQGNTGELFF	TGTGCCTGGAGTGGGCAGGGGAACACCGGGGAGCTGTTTTTT
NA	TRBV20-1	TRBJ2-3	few	CSASTGDTQYF	TGCAGTGCTAGCACAGGGGATACGCAGTATTTT
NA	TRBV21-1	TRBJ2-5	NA	CASSRLLEQETQYF	TGTGCCAGCAGCCGACTTCTCGAGCAAGAGACCCAGTACTTC
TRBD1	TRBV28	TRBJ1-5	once	CASSPTGKGNQPQHF	TGTGCCAGCAGCCCGACAGGGAAAGGCAATCAGCCCCAGCATTTT
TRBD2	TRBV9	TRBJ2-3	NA	CASSVGGGTLTQYF	TGTGCCAGCAGCGTTGGCGGGGGGACCCTAACGCAGTATTTT
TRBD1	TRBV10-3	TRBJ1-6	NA	CAISARDRASPLHF	TGTGCCATCAGTGCCCGGGACAGGGCCTCACCCCTCCACTTT
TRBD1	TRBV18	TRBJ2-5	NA	CASSPGTGGRETQYF	TGTGCCAGCTCACCAGGGACAGGGGGCCGAGAGACCCAGTACTTC
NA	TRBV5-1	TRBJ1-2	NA	CASSLKDWDYGYTF	TGCGCCAGCAGCTTGAAAGACTGGGACTATGGCTACACCTTC
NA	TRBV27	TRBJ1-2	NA	CASSSGGGDYGYTF	TGTGCCAGCAGCTCCGGAGGGGGGGACTATGGCTACACCTTC
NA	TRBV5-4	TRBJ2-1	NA	CASSFMQGNEQFF	TGTGCCAGCAGCTTCATGCAGGGGAATGAGCAGTTCTTC
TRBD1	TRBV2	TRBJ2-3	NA	CASSRDSNTDTQYF	TGTGCCAGCAGTCGGGACAGCAACACAGATACGCAGTATTTT
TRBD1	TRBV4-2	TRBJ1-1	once	CASSFWTGGSGMNTEAFF	TGTGCCAGCAGCTTCTGGACAGGGGGATCTGGCATGAACACTGAAGCTTTCTTT
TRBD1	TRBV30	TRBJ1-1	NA	CAWSVRTGGGGTEAFF	TGTGCCTGGAGTGTACGAACAGGGGGTGGAGGCACTGAAGCTTTCTTT
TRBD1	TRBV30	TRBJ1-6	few	CAWMGQLHGNSPLHF	TGTGCCTGGATGGGACAGCTCCATGGTAATTCACCCCTCCACTTT
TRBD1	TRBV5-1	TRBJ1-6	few	CASSWTGTDNSPLHF	TGCGCCAGCAGCTGGACCGGGACAGATAATTCACCCCTCCACTTT
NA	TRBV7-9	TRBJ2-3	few	CASSLGQGHTDTQYF	TGTGCCAGCAGCTTAGGGCAGGGGCACACAGATACGCAGTATTTT
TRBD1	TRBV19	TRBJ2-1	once	CASSKRTGDEQFF	TGTGCCAGTAGTAAACGGACAGGCGATGAGCAGTTCTTC
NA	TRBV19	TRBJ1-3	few	CASSVGAASGNTIYF	TGTGCCAGTAGTGTCGGAGCTGCCAGTGGAAACACCATATATTTT
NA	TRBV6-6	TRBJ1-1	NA	CASSGRYTEAFF	TGTGCCAGCAGTGGGCGCTACACTGAAGCTTTCTTT
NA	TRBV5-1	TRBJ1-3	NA	CASSLTEQISGNTIYF	TGCGCCAGCAGCCTTACCGAACAGATCTCTGGAAACACCATATATTTT
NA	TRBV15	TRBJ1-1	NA	CATSREGSGSAEAFF	TGTGCCACCAGCAGAGAAGGTTCCGGGTCCGCTGAAGCTTTCTTT
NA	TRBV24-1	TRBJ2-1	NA	CATSGFNNEQFF	TGTGCCACCAGTGGTTTTAACAATGAGCAGTTCTTC
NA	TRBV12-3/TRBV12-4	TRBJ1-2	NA	CASRGGYGGYTF	TGTGCCAGCAGGGGGGGGTACGGTGGCTACACCTTC
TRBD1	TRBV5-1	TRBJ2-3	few	CASSKQGASTDTQYF	TGCGCCAGCAGCAAACAGGGGGCCAGCACAGATACGCAGTATTTT
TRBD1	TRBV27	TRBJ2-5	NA	CASRKDRGRQETQYF	TGTGCCAGCAGGAAGGACAGGGGGCGGCAAGAGACCCAGTACTTC
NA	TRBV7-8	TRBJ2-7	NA	CASSFSLDFTYEQYF	TGTGCCAGCAGCTTCTCTTTGGACTTTACCTACGAGCAGTACTTC
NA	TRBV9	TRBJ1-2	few	CASSASVAGARSGYGYTF	TGTGCCAGCAGCGCGTCCGTGGCAGGTGCCCGATCGGGGTATGGCTACACCTTC
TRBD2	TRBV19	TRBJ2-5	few	CASNQGLAEKTQYF	TGTGCCAGTAATCAGGGACTAGCGGAGAAGACCCAGTACTTC
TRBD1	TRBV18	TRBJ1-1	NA	CASSPLPGGANMNTEAFF	TGTGCCAGCTCACCACTTCCAGGGGGCGCGAACATGAACACTGAAGCTTTCTTT
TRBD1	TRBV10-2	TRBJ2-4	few	CASNDRGVAKNIQYF	TGCGCCAGCAACGACAGGGGAGTAGCCAAAAACATTCAGTACTTC
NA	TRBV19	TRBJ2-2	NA	CASTPRHGYTGELFF	TGTGCCAGTACCCCACGTCACGGGTACACCGGGGAGCTGTTTTTT
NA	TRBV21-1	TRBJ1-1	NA	CASSKALGARTEAFF	TGTGCCAGCAGCAAAGCGCTGGGGGCGCGGACTGAAGCTTTCTTT
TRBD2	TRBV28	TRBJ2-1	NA	CASSFPGGGAAYNEQFF	TGTGCCAGCAGTTTTCCTGGCGGGGGGGCCGCCTACAATGAGCAGTTCTTC
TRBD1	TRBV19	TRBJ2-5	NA	CASNGVGGWETQYF	TGTGCCAGTAACGGAGTAGGGGGCTGGGAGACCCAGTACTTC
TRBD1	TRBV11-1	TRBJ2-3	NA	CASSFRDRGLTDTQYF	TGTGCCAGCAGCTTCCGGGACAGGGGTTTGACAGATACGCAGTATTTT
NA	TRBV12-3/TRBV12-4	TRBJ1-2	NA	CASSLRANYGYTF	TGTGCCAGCAGTTTAAGAGCTAACTATGGCTACACCTTC
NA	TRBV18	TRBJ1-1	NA	CASSPLRDEAFF	TGTGCCAGCTCACCGCTGCGGGATGAAGCTTTCTTT
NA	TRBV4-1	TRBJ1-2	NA	CASSQFGAGQPSGYGYTF	TGCGCCAGCAGCCAATTTGGGGCCGGACAGCCGTCAGGGTATGGCTACACCTTC
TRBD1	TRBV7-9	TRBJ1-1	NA	CASSASGTGLENTEAFF	TGTGCCAGCAGCGCCTCCGGGACAGGGTTAGAGAACACTGAAGCTTTCTTT
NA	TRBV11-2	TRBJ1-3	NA	CASSLDKGFGNTIYF	TGTGCCAGCAGCTTAGATAAGGGGTTTGGAAACACCATATATTTT
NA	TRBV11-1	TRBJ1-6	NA	CASSLKGATNSPLHF	TGTGCCAGCAGCTTAAAAGGGGCTACGAATTCACCCCTCCACTTT
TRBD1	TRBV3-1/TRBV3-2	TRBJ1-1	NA	CASSQGDRPNTEAFF	TGTGCCAGCAGCCAAGGGGACAGACCGAACACTGAAGCTTTCTTT
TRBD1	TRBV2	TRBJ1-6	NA	CASSEALQGGYGSPLHF	TGTGCCAGCAGTGAAGCGCTTCAGGGGGGTTACGGTTCACCCCTCCACTTT
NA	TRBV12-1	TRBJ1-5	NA	CASSPAGTGGFLGGQPQHF	TGTGCCAGCAGCCCGGCGGGAACAGGGGGCTTCCTTGGCGGTCAGCCCCAGCATTTT
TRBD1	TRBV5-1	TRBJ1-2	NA	CASSQDRGYGYTF	TGCGCCAGCAGCCAAGACAGGGGCTATGGCTACACCTTC
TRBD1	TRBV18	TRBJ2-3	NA	CASSPYQGATDTQYF	TGTGCCAGCTCACCATATCAGGGGGCAACAGATACGCAGTATTTT
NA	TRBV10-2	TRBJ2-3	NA	CASSGHNTDTQYF	TGCGCCAGCAGTGGACACAACACAGATACGCAGTATTTT